Listed here are 18 T cell receptor beta chains from one sample, sequenced in a study of T cell clonotyping in hematopoietic cell transplantation (dated by TCRdb to the early 2020s). Libraries were built with the immunoSEQ multiplex PCR assay. In its TCRdb copy, this immuneACCESS table keeps in-frame sequences only and misses some clones. Where compared with another copy, unresolved V genes explain less than half of these, and the others have no known cause. Present in this sample are approximately 17,000 clones, under 90% of which were seen just once. Approximately 3% of the sample is held by the ten biggest clonotypes. Material for sequencing was peripheral blood mononuclear cells. These receptor sequences come from a man over 45 in good health. Some clones in this sample may be carry-over from other donors' samples.

This clone was observed once. The V and J genes are TRBV28 and TRBJ1-2; D remains ambiguous. CDR1 MDHEN and CDR2 SYDVKM come from the germline V gene. V lost 5 bases and J 4 bases, leaving 14 bases between the germline ends. This CDR3 is built from 14 residues. DNA of the CDR3: TGTGCCAGCAGTCCCCCCCCCGCATTCTATGGCTACACCTTC. Protein sequence: CASSPPPAFYGYTF.

The chain combines TRBV30 with TRBJ2-2; D is perhaps TRBD1 or TRBD2 (5 bases each). Trimming stripped 2 bases from V and 8 bases from J, with 24 bases between. Germline V CDR1 and CDR2: GTSNPN, SVGIG (reference sequence). CDR3 length: 17 amino acids. This chain's CDR3 is CAWSPGTKKAVRGELFF. The CDR3 bases are TGTGCCTGGAGTCCCGGGACCAAAAAGGCAGTACGGGGGGAGCTGTTTTTT.

This chain links TRBV6-5 with TRBJ2-7, with D perhaps assigned TRBD1 or TRBD2 (5 bases each). The CDR3 has 11 residues. Germline lookup yields CDR1 MNHEY and CDR2 SVGAGI. The V end lost 6 bases, the J end lost 5 bases, and 8 bases lay between the germline ends. This CDR3 is CASRGPNEQYF. CDR3 bases: TGTGCCAGCAGGGGACCAAACGAGCAGTACTTC.

The rearrangement links TRBV7-8 to TRBJ1-6, with a weak D call TRBD1 (6 bases). This CDR3 contains 15 residues. Germline CDR1 reads SGHVS; CDR2 reads FQNEAQ. V dropped 5 bases and J dropped 7 bases, with 15 bases sitting between them. Here the CDR3 reads CASSLSGAGNSPLHF. CDR3 DNA: TGTGCCAGCAGCCTATCAGGGGCGGGCAATTCACCCCTCCACTTT. Using reference TRBV7-8 and TRBJ1-6 for the parts outside the CDR3, the full variable domain is GAGVSQSPRYKVAKRGQDVALRCDPISGHVSLFWYQQALGQGPEFLTYFQNEAQLDKSGLPSDRFFAERPEGSVSTLKIQRTQQEDSAVYLCASSLSGAGNSPLHFGNGTRLTVT.

V and J are TRBV5-1 and TRBJ1-6; 10 bases line up with TRBD1. The CDR3 spans 17 residues. Germline assignment: CDR1 SGHRS and CDR2 YFSETQ. With 0 bases clipped from V and 9 bases from J, the junction kept 9 bases outside the gene matches. CDR3 nucleotides: TGCGCCAGCAGCTTGGAAATGCCGGGACAGGGGAGTTCACCCCTCCACTTT. Its protein is CASSLEMPGQGSSPLHF.

As regards this clone: A junction end diverges from the germline sequence, so it may reflect a read error. The chain couples TRBV7-7 to TRBJ2-2; either TRBD1 or TRBD2 may supply D (5 bases each). The length of the CDR3 is 15 residues. Germline V CDR1 and CDR2: SSHAT, FNYEAQ (reference sequence). CDR3 loop: CASSPLGANTGELFF. CDR3 nucleotides: TGTGCTAGCAGCCCGCTGGGGGCGAACACCGGGGAGCTGTTTTTT.

This rearrangement joins TRBV7-9 to TRBJ2-6, with a weak D call TRBD1 (5 bases). Germline V gene sequence: CDR1 SEHNR, CDR2 FQNEAQ (reference sequence). The CDR3 covers 15 residues. V gave up 5 bases and J gave up 2 bases, with 10 bases separating them. CDR3 in DNA: TGTGCCAGCAGCCTCAGGGTGGCTGGGGCCAACGTCCTGACTTTC. Translating it yields CASSLRVAGANVLTF.

This chain uses TRBV30 with TRBJ2-7; either TRBD1 or TRBD2 may supply D (5 bases each). The CDR3 is 13 residues long. Germline lookup yields CDR1 GTSNPN and CDR2 SVGIG (reference sequence). V lost 4 bases, J lost 0 bases, and 10 bases lay in between. Here the CDR3 reads CAWKGDASYEQYF. The CDR3 region has the DNA TGTGCCTGGAAAGGGGACGCCTCCTACGAGCAGTACTTC.

The chain uses TRBV6-1 and TRBJ1-5; the D is unclear. Trimming left V 8 bases short and J 5 bases short, with 19 bases between. Germline V gives CDR1 MNHNS, CDR2 SASEGT. The CDR3 spans 15 residues. This CDR3 reads CASRPGPNADQPQHF. The CDR3 region has the DNA TGTGCCAGCCGGCCGGGCCCTAACGCTGATCAGCCCCAGCATTTT.

This chain uses TRBV28 with TRBJ2-1, with 8 bases aligning to TRBD2. CDR3 size: 15 residues. The trim removed 2 bases at V and 7 bases at J, leaving 7 bases unmatched. Germline lookup yields CDR1 MDHEN and CDR2 SYDVKM. The CDR3 loop reads CASSLVGLGRNEQFF. The DNA of the CDR3 is TGTGCCAGCAGTTTAGTGGGACTAGGGAGGAATGAGCAGTTCTTC. Combining the CDR3 with reference TRBV28 and TRBJ2-1 gives the whole variable domain DVKVTQSSRYLVKRTGEKVFLECVQDMDHENMFWYRQDPGLGLRLIYFSYDVKMKEKGDIPEGYSVSREKKERFSLILESASTNQTSMYLCASSLVGLGRNEQFFGPGTRLTVL.

The chain joins TRBV2 to TRBJ1-1; D not resolved. This CDR3 comprises 13 residues. The germline V gene encodes CDR1 SNHLY and CDR2 FYNNEI. V lost 5 bases and J 6 bases, leaving 13 bases between the germline ends. Here the CDR3 reads CASSPVESSEAFF. The CDR3 DNA reads TGTGCCAGCAGTCCAGTAGAGTCTTCTGAAGCTTTCTTT. Supplemented by reference TRBV2 and TRBJ1-1, the full variable domain reads EPEVTQTPSHQVTQMGQEVILRCVPISNHLYFYWYRQILGQKVEFLVSFYNNEISEKSEIFDDQFSVERPDGSNFTLKIRSTKLEDSAMYFCASSPVESSEAFFGQGTRLTVV.

The chain links TRBV9 to TRBJ1-6, with D tentatively TRBD1 (6 bases). This CDR3 is built from 15 residues. Germline V CDR1 and CDR2: SGDLS, YYNGEE. Trimming took off 3 bases at V and 4 bases at J, with 11 bases between the two ends. CDR3 region: CASSAAQGYNSPLHF. The CDR3 nucleotides read TGTGCCAGCAGCGCCGCCCAGGGGTATAATTCACCCCTCCACTTT.

This chain connects TRBV9 to TRBJ1-5; weak D call: TRBD1 (5 bases). Per germline, CDR1 SGDLS and CDR2 YYNGEE. The germline V and J ends were trimmed by 0 bases and 6 bases, with 10 bases remaining between them. This CDR3 contains 14 residues. The CDR3, as DNA: TGTGCCAGCAGCGTAGGGGTTGGGGGTCAGCCCCAGCATTTT. Translated: CASSVGVGGQPQHF.

V usage is TRBV19 and J usage is TRBJ2-5, with 8 nucleotides matching TRBD2. Germline loops: CDR1 LNHDA, CDR2 SQIVND (reference sequence). This CDR3 contains 13 residues. V lost 8 bases and J lost 1; bases outside the gene matches: 3. The CDR3 region is CASEAGGQETQYF. For the CDR3, the DNA is TGTGCCAGTGAGGCGGGGGGCCAAGAGACCCAGTACTTC.

This chain connects TRBV19 to TRBJ2-6; TRBD1 matches at 10 bases. The V and J ends lost 10 bases and 2 bases, in that order; junction bases with no gene match: 11. The CDR3 contains 17 residues. Germline CDR1 LNHDA, CDR2 SQIVND (reference sequence). The CDR3 region is CATRGGTGAAGANVLTF. Written as DNA, the CDR3 is TGTGCCACCCGAGGAGGGACAGGGGCGGCTGGGGCCAACGTCCTGACTTTC.

The chain is built from TRBV28 and TRBJ1-2; 7 nucleotides match TRBD1. This CDR3 comprises 15 residues. The germline V gene encodes CDR1 MDHEN and CDR2 SYDVKM. Trimming removed 7 bases from V and 5 bases from J; junction bases left unmatched: 13. As DNA, the CDR3 is TGTGCCAGCACCCCTCTCGGGACAGCCGAATATGGCTACACCTTC. Its translation: CASTPLGTAEYGYTF.

The gene calls are TRBV30 and TRBJ1-2, with no clear D. The CDR3 spans 12 residues. From germline, CDR1 is GTSNPN and CDR2 SVGIG (reference sequence). The germline V and J ends were trimmed by 0 bases and 6 bases, with 8 bases remaining between them. CDR3 sequence: CAWSVRGDGYTF. DNA of the CDR3: TGTGCCTGGAGTGTACGGGGAGATGGCTACACCTTC. Full variable domain (outside the CDR3, taken from reference TRBV30 and TRBJ1-2): SQTIHQWPATLVQPVGSPLSLECTVEGTSNPNLYWYRQAAGRGLQLLFYSVGIGQISSEVPQNLSASRPQDRQFILSSKKLLLSDSGFYLCAWSVRGDGYTFGSGTRLTVV.

This clone was counted a single time. The chain combines TRBV29-1 with TRBJ2-5; D is unclear. The CDR3 is made up of 10 amino acids. With 2 bases removed from V and 5 bases from J, the gap between germline ends came to 3 bases. CDR1 and CDR2 (germline): SQVTM, ANQGSEA. CDR3 coding DNA: TGCAGCGTTGAAACGGAGACCCAGTACTTC. It yields the protein CSVETETQYF.